These T cell receptor beta chains were read from a single sample in a study of OX40 agonist ivuxolimab in advanced cancers. Only in-frame clones appear in the TCRdb table, and some are missing; sequencing was by immunoSEQ multiplex PCR. The sample has several thousand clones; approximately 73% are singletons. The sample here was CD4+ or CD8+ T cells sorted from blood, taken in a trial of the OX40 agonist ivuxolimab. The receptors come from an adult with an advanced solid tumor such as melanoma, head and neck, liver or kidney cancer. Both conserved end residues are part of each CDR3. D genes are given only for firm matches. For some rows the clone size is stated as once, few or many, or as a class when expanded; others skip it.

v_gene	abundance	len	d_gene	j_gene	CDR3aa	CDR3nt
TRBV5-6	-	15	-	TRBJ2-7	CASSSIRTSLYEQYF	TGTGCCAGCAGCTCTATACGGACATCCCTCTACGAGCAGTACTTC
TRBV7-9	-	15	TRBD2	TRBJ2-1	CASSFRAGGNNEQFF	TGTGCCAGCAGCTTCCGAGCGGGAGGGAACAATGAGCAGTTCTTC
TRBV9	-	14	-	TRBJ2-5	CASSVDPNLETQYF	TGTGCCAGCAGCGTGGACCCCAACTTAGAGACCCAGTACTTC
TRBV7-6	-	16	-	TRBJ2-7	CASSLINEHGHYEQYF	TGTGCCAGCAGCTTAATTAACGAACACGGGCACTACGAGCAGTACTTC
TRBV7-8	once	15	-	TRBJ2-1	CASSSRDNDANEQFF	TGTGCCAGCAGCTCCCGGGACAACGACGCCAATGAGCAGTTCTTC
TRBV5-4	-	13	-	TRBJ2-7	CASSFGEDYEQYF	TGTGCCAGCAGCTTTGGGGAGGACTACGAGCAGTACTTC
TRBV27	many	16	TRBD2	TRBJ2-1	CASSPGRLAGHNEQFF	TGTGCCAGCAGCCCTGGGAGGCTAGCGGGGCACAATGAGCAGTTCTTC
TRBV7-2	-	16	TRBD2	TRBJ2-7	CASSLGWGGRSGEQYF	TGTGCCAGCAGCTTAGGGTGGGGCGGGAGGTCGGGGGAGCAGTACTTC
TRBV6-6	-	14	-	TRBJ2-7	CASSYLGYSYEQYF	TGTGCCAGCAGTTACTTGGGGTATTCCTACGAGCAGTACTTC
TRBV10-3	few	12	-	TRBJ1-2	CAISPGGDGYTF	TGTGCCATCAGTCCAGGCGGAGATGGCTACACCTTC
TRBV29-1	-	17	TRBD2	TRBJ2-1	CSADRTSARSSYNEQFF	TGCAGCGCTGACCGCACTAGCGCTCGAAGCTCCTACAATGAGCAGTTCTTC
TRBV30	-	11	-	TRBJ1-1	CAWVGRGEAFF	TGTGCCTGGGTGGGAAGGGGGGAAGCTTTCTTT
TRBV11-2	-	14	-	TRBJ1-5	CASSAQGENQPQHF	TGTGCCAGCAGCGCACAGGGTGAGAATCAGCCCCAGCATTTT
TRBV5-4	once	17	-	TRBJ1-6	CASSLGPLSSYNSPLHF	TGTGCCAGCAGCTTAGGGCCCCTAAGCTCCTATAATTCACCCCTCCACTTT
TRBV9	few	14	-	TRBJ1-5	CASSVEGLNQPQHF	TGTGCCAGCAGCGTAGAGGGCTTAAATCAGCCCCAGCATTTT
TRBV5-4	-	16	TRBD1	TRBJ2-7	CASSSQFRDRIYEQYF	TGTGCCAGCAGCAGTCAATTTCGGGACAGGATTTACGAGCAGTACTTC
TRBV11-2	medium-sized	13	-	TRBJ1-5	CASSLGTAQPQHF	TGTGCCAGCAGCTTAGGTACAGCCCAGCCCCAGCATTTT
TRBV7-9	-	14	-	TRBJ1-1	CASSLAQGNTEAFF	TGTGCCAGCAGCTTAGCGCAGGGGAACACTGAAGCTTTCTTT
TRBV5-1	-	14	-	TRBJ1-1	CASSPWQGNTEAFF	TGTGCCAGCAGCCCCTGGCAGGGGAACACTGAAGCTTTCTTT
TRBV5-4	-	15	-	TRBJ2-7	CASSSIRTSLYEQYF	TGTGCCAGCAGCTCTATACGGACATCCCTCTACGAGCAGTACTTC
TRBV30	few	15	TRBD2	TRBJ2-7	CAWSHDTLTSLEQYF	TGTGCCTGGAGCCATGATACTCTGACTAGCCTCGAGCAGTACTTC
TRBV5-4	-	15	-	TRBJ2-5	CASSSLRGDEETQYF	TGTGCCAGCAGCTCCCTGAGGGGCGACGAAGAGACCCAGTACTTC
TRBV5-6	-	12	-	TRBJ2-7	CASSLVLGEQYF	TGTGCCAGCAGCTTAGTACTGGGGGAGCAGTACTTC
TRBV29-1	-	15	TRBD1	TRBJ2-7	CSVIQGALSSYEQYF	TGCAGCGTTATACAGGGGGCCTTAAGCTCCTACGAGCAGTACTTC
TRBV4-1	once	15	TRBD1	TRBJ2-3	CASTPRDRYTDTQYF	TGCGCCAGCACTCCCCGGGACAGGTATACAGATACGCAGTATTTT
TRBV10-1	-	12	-	TRBJ2-2	CASSVDAGELFF	TGCGCCAGCAGTGTAGACGCCGGGGAGCTGTTTTTT
TRBV7-6	-	13	-	TRBJ1-5	CASSLSGNQPQHF	TGTGCCAGCAGCTTATCGGGCAATCAGCCCCAGCATTTT
TRBV7-9	-	13	TRBD2	TRBJ2-5	CASRKAGGETQYF	TGTGCCAGCAGAAAGGCGGGGGGTGAGACCCAGTACTTC
TRBV9	-	14	TRBD1	TRBJ1-2	CASSVGGTGDGYTF	TGTGCCAGCAGCGTAGGGGGGACAGGGGACGGCTACACCTTC
TRBV5-6	-	15	-	TRBJ2-7	CASSLRVLGKNEQYF	TGTGCCAGCAGCTTGAGGGTACTAGGAAAAAACGAGCAGTACTTC
TRBV7-9	-	15	-	TRBJ1-1	CASSLGEFGVLKAFF	TGTGCCAGCAGCTTAGGCGAGTTTGGGGTTCTTAAAGCTTTCTTT
TRBV28	-	19	-	TRBJ1-4	CASSFPTWTDFSTNEKLFF	TGTGCCAGCAGTTTCCCAACATGGACAGATTTCTCAACTAATGAAAAACTGTTTTTT
TRBV7-2	-	13	-	TRBJ1-2	CASSLTGRYGYTF	TGTGCCAGCAGCCTGACAGGCCGCTATGGCTACACCTTC
TRBV7-6	once	16	TRBD2	TRBJ2-1	CASSRLAPSSYNEQFF	TGTGCCAGCAGCCGACTAGCGCCCAGCTCCTACAATGAGCAGTTCTTC
TRBV6-9	-	13	-	TRBJ1-2	CASTLGGAYGYTF	TGTGCCAGCACCCTGGGGGGGGCCTATGGCTACACCTTC
TRBV13	-	13	TRBD1	TRBJ1-2	CASSFQGGDGYTF	TGTGCCAGCAGCTTCCAGGGGGGGGATGGCTACACCTTC
TRBV7-2	-	17	TRBD1	TRBJ1-2	CASSSPLVAGGRYGYTF	TGTGCCAGCAGCTCGCCGTTGGTGGCAGGGGGAAGGTATGGCTACACCTTC
TRBV2	-	16	TRBD1	TRBJ1-5	CASRSGQGLRNQPQHF	TGTGCCAGCAGAAGCGGACAGGGTCTTCGCAATCAGCCCCAGCATTTT
TRBV2	-	12	-	TRBJ1-5	CASTGGGEPQHF	TGTGCCAGCACCGGGGGGGGTGAGCCCCAGCATTTT
TRBV5-6	-	14	-	TRBJ1-2	CASSLGDSYYGYTF	TGTGCCAGCAGCTTGGGGGACTCTTACTATGGCTACACCTTC
TRBV18	few	16	-	TRBJ1-5	CASSPGGRTSNQPQHF	TGTGCCAGCTCACCCGGGGGTAGAACAAGCAATCAGCCCCAGCATTTT
TRBV27	-	14	-	TRBJ1-5	CASRGGYGNQPQHF	TGTGCCAGCAGGGGGGGGTATGGGAATCAGCCCCAGCATTTT
TRBV27	-	15	-	TRBJ2-5	CASSRRSFPQETQYF	TGTGCCAGCAGCCGAAGGAGTTTTCCCCAGGAGACCCAGTACTTC
TRBV29-1	once	14	TRBD1	TRBJ1-2	CSVATWGQGSGYTF	TGCAGCGTTGCAACGTGGGGACAGGGGAGCGGCTACACCTTC
TRBV6-5	-	14	TRBD1	TRBJ2-7	CASSPRTGTYEQYF	TGTGCCAGCAGTCCCCGGACAGGTACCTACGAGCAGTACTTC
TRBV4-3	many	13	-	TRBJ2-3	CASSQSVSDTQYF	TGCGCCAGCAGCCAATCCGTCTCGGATACGCAGTATTTT
TRBV4-3	-	17	TRBD2	TRBJ2-2	CASSQGASGINTGELFF	TGCGCCAGCAGCCAAGGGGCTAGCGGGATTAACACCGGGGAGCTGTTTTTT
TRBV11-1	-	14	-	TRBJ2-5	CASSWGRYQETQYF	TGTGCCAGCAGCTGGGGACGGTACCAAGAGACCCAGTACTTC